The following is a T cell receptor beta chain sequence with its context. Original data processing: Estimated nucleated cell counts came from reference gene primer amplification. Using immunoSEQ multiplex PCR, the repertoire was profiled, and TCRdb retains in-frame clones only, with some absent. The DNA was the basis for D and trimming; V, J and clone size are from that table. The sample includes about 85,000 clones, 90% of them seen just once. Germline assignment: CDR1 KGHDR and CDR2 SFDVKD. Trimming stripped 5 bases from V and 2 bases from J, with 19 bases between. This CDR3 region has 17 residues. The sample belongs to a study of blood T cell repertoires in COVID-19.

Source material: peripheral blood. This sequence originates from a woman of 80 years or more with active or convalescent COVID-19. The chain carries TRBV24-1 and TRBJ2-3; tentative D call: TRBD2 (6 bases). In DNA form, the CDR3 reads TGTGCCACCAGTGCCTACTCGACTAGTCTACTCACAGATACGCAGTATTTT. It is translated as CATSAYSTSLLTDTQYF.